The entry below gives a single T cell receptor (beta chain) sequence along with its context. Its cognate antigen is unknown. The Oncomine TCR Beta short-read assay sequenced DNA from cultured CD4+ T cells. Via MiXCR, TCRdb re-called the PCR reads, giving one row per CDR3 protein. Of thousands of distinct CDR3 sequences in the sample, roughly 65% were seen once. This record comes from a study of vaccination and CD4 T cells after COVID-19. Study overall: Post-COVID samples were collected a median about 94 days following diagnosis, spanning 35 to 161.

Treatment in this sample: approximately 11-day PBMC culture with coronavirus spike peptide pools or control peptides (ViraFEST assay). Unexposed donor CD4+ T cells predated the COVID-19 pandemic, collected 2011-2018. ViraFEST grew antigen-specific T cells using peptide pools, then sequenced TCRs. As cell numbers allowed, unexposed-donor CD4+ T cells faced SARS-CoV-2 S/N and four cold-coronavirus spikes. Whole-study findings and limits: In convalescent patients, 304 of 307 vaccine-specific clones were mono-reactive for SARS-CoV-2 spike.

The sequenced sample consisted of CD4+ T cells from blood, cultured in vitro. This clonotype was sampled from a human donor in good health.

The CDR3 nucleotides read TGTGCCACTTCGTCTGGAAACACCATATATTTT. Protein sequence: CATSSGNTIYF. The chain employs TRBV19 and TRBJ1-3, with D unresolved. V was clipped by 10 bases and J by 1 base, with 5 bases between them. Germline CDR1 reads LNHDA; CDR2 reads SQIVND (reference sequence). The length of the CDR3 is 11 residues.